Sequencing of this T cell receptor (beta chain) was carried out in a study of T cells after yellow fever vaccination (dated by TCRdb to about 2019). At the level of the whole study: Libraries from fractions with low cell numbers were prepared with the SMART-Seq v4 Ultra Low Input RNA kit. Bulk TCR alpha and beta repertoires were sequenced longitudinally to track T-cell clones before and after primary and booster YFV17D yellow fever vaccination. The cohort comprised two healthy male donors, one aged 18 to 30 and one aged 30 to 40 years. Bulk PBMC replicates and cell subsets were isolated from blood drawn at multiple timepoints before and after both primary and secondary immunization. General study outcomes and caveats: Only a couple of donors were included in the study, so the extent to which the findings can be generalized is limited. After the booster, most of the clones that had expanded following primary vaccination were detected again (almost 98% of CD4 and roughly 90% of CD8), which suggests that memory was broadly maintained. A small fraction of clonotypes showed up in both the CD4 and CD8 compartments, probably as a result of convergent recombination. Because abundant contaminating clonotypes from the bulk population could be contained in FACS-sorted repertoires, computational filtering was required. The secondary T-cell response was weaker than the primary response but faster, peaking on day 5 instead of day 15.

The treatment or condition label of this sample denotes: live attenuated yellow fever vaccine strain. At each blood-draw timepoint, two biological replicates of bulk PBMCs were obtained. PBMCs were isolated from peripheral blood using a standard Ficoll-Paque protocol. TriZol was used to extract RNA from bulk PBMCs, from CD4 and CD8 fractions, and from dextramer-positive and dextramer-negative fractions. This clonotype occurred many times. There is no known antigen for this receptor. No clone much larger than this one lies a single base away; base qualities are absent. Including the terminal cysteine and phenylalanine, the CDR3 comprises 18 residues. The only DNA kept is the CDR3, 54 bases in frame from the first base. The trim is 2 bases for V and 0 bases for J, with a gap of 18 bases between the germline ends. From a lookup of the germline V gene, CDR1 and CDR2 are SGHRS and YFSETQ. The sequencing machine was an Illumina NovaSeq 6000. TCR cDNA was made using 5'RACE template switching, a step that added a universal primer site and unique molecular identifiers. cDNA synthesis was primed from both the TCR alpha and TCR beta constant segments. Two PCR steps were used to amplify libraries, with sample barcodes and sequencing adapters being added in the second step. Sequencing of libraries was done on Illumina HiSeq 2500 (2x100 bp) or NovaSeq (2x150 bp). In the original analysis: Demultiplexing of reads and collapsing into UMI consensus sequences were performed with MIGEC, and V(D)J alignment was carried out with MiXCR. Vaccine-responding clonotypes were defined with edgeR using replicate PBMC samples, requiring FDR below 0.01 and a log2 fold change above 5 up to day 15. Bulk clonotypes were assigned CD4 or CD8 identity according to which sequenced CD4 or CD8 repertoire held them at higher abundance. TCRdb reprocessing: public reads trimmed at Q25 with fastp, clones called with MiXCR, in-frame beta chains kept. Under each unique CDR3 protein, matching rows form one entry showing the most common genes and DNA. The V and J calls and clone size come from TCRdb's table, not from the authors' own analysis. The sample table holds about 340,000 distinct CDR3 sequences, of which approximately 3.9% were seen once. The ten top clones hold roughly 24% of the sample.

The receptor was isolated from a man between 18 and 35 years old who received the YFV17D yellow fever vaccine. Sequencing was performed on PBMCs, taken 5 days after the yellow fever booster vaccination. The chain links TRBV5-1 with TRBJ2-1; a confident D gene designation cannot be given. The CDR3 protein sequence reads: CASSLAGPYIGSYNEQFF. The nucleotide sequence is TGCGCCAGCAGCTTAGCCGGACCCTACATTGGCTCCTACAATGAGCAGTTCTTC.